Shown below are 24 T cell receptor beta chains from a single sample sequenced in a study of persistence of HIV-infected CD4 T cells. For these TCRs, the target antigens are not known. The immunoSEQ assay was version 4, run in survey mode. Using immunoSEQ multiplex PCR, the repertoire was profiled, and TCRdb retains in-frame clones only, with some absent. Of about 40,000 clones in the sample, around 78% were seen once. Overlapping HIV-1 Gag 15-mer peptides at 0.95 to 1 ug per peptide per mL were used. Memory cells lacking CD40L and CD69 with high CD45RO were sorted. This specimen was CD4+ T cells sorted from PBMCs after approximately 19-hour stimulation, taken from a patient who received antiretroviral therapy. These TCRs come from an adult man with HIV who was CMV-seropositive.

The rearrangement joins TRBV29-1 to TRBJ2-7; 7 nucleotides agree with TRBD2. CDR3 length equals 13 residues. Germline assignment: CDR1 SQVTM and CDR2 ANQGSEA. V gave up 7 bases and J gave up 5 bases; unmatched junction bases: 11. CDR3 loop: CSAEGGEGNEQYF. The CDR3 DNA follows: TGCAGCGCTGAGGGAGGGGAGGGCAACGAGCAGTACTTC.

In this sample, this clone turned up once. The V and J genes are TRBV5-6 and TRBJ2-3; D not resolved. CDR1 is SGHDT, CDR2 YYEEEE, per germline. The CDR3 is 13 amino acids. V lost 1 base to trimming and J lost 0 bases, with 3 bases between them. CDR3 region: CASSLPSTDTQYF. For the CDR3, the DNA is TGTGCCAGCAGCTTGCCTAGCACAGATACGCAGTATTTT.

DNA for the CDR3: TGCGCCAGCAGCCAAGATGACAGGGGGCATCAGCCCCAGCATTTT. It yields the protein CASSQDDRGHQPQHF. The chain is built from TRBV4-3 and TRBJ1-5; 10 nucleotides match TRBD1. This CDR3 comprises 15 residues. Germline loops: CDR1 LGHNA, CDR2 YSLEER. V dropped 0 bases and J dropped 5; count of bases not matched to a gene: 1.

This chain connects TRBV3-1 (or the pseudogene TRBV3-2) to TRBJ2-3; D gene uncertain. Germline lookup yields CDR1 LGHDT and CDR2 YNNKEL (reference sequence). V was trimmed by 4 bases and J by 1 base, leaving 12 bases between them. This CDR3 comprises 15 residues. The DNA for the CDR3 is TGTGCCAGCAGCCGAGTACATCCCGGCACAGATACGCAGTATTTT. Translating gives CASSRVHPGTDTQYF.

This clone was detected only a few times. V gene TRBV30 combines with J gene TRBJ1-2; 7 positions agree with TRBD1. The V and J ends lost 5 bases and 7 bases, in that order; junction bases with no gene match: 10. CDR3 length: 13 amino acids. CDR1 is GTSNPN, CDR2 SVGIG, per germline (reference sequence). CDR3 loop: CAWRLTGVGGYTF. DNA for the CDR3: TGTGCCTGGCGTTTAACAGGGGTAGGTGGCTACACCTTC.

V gene TRBV9 combines with J gene TRBJ2-2, with 8 bases that match TRBD1. The trim removed 4 bases at V and 2 bases at J, leaving 7 bases unmatched. The CDR3 loop spans 16 amino acids. CDR1 and CDR2 (germline): SGDLS, YYNGEE. CDR3 nucleotides: TGTGCCAGCAGCCTCATGCAGGGGGCTAACACCGGGGAGCTGTTTTTT. It specifies CASSLMQGANTGELFF.

This clone has just a few counts. The chain is built from TRBV14 and TRBJ1-4, with TRBD1 matching 7 bases. With 8 bases clipped from V and 7 bases from J, the junction kept 7 bases outside the gene matches. This CDR3 spans 13 amino acids. From germline, CDR1 is SGHDN and CDR2 FVKESK. The CDR3 protein is CASSRDRGEKLFF. CDR3 nucleotides: TGTGCCAGCTCCCGGGACAGAGGTGAAAAACTGTTTTTT.

The table lists this clone with many counts. The V call is TRBV12-3 or TRBV12-4, the J call TRBJ1-2; perhaps TRBD1 as D (6 bases). The CDR3 length is 11 residues. Trimming took off 5 bases at V and 6 bases at J, with 7 bases between the two ends. CDR3 in amino acids: CASSPGDGYTF. CDR3 nucleotides: TGTGCCAGCAGTCCAGGGGATGGCTACACCTTC.

The chain has TRBV16 and TRBJ1-1; no definite D call. CDR3 length: 13 amino acids. Germline V CDR1 and CDR2: KGHSY, FQNENV. V was shortened by 3 bases and J by 5 bases, with 10 bases between the two germline ends. DNA for the CDR3: TGTGCCAGCAGCCAGCTCCGGGTGACTGAAGCTTTCTTT. It translates to CASSQLRVTEAFF.

The V call is TRBV7-2, the J call TRBJ1-6, with 8 positions matching TRBD1. The CDR3 consists of 15 residues. Germline lookup yields CDR1 SGHTA and CDR2 FQGNSA. The ends lost 6 bases at V and 4 bases at J; junction bases unmatched: 5. CDR3: CASRGTGSYNSPLHF. CDR3 sequence (DNA): TGTGCCAGCAGGGGGACAGGTTCTTATAATTCACCCCTCCACTTT.

The CDR3 here is CASSRNGNEAFF. The CDR3, as DNA: TGTGCCAGCAGTAGGAACGGGAATGAAGCTTTCTTT. This chain links TRBV2 with TRBJ1-1; no clear D gene. The ends were cut back, 5 bases at V and 7 bases at J, with 11 bases in the middle. In germline, CDR1 is SNHLY, CDR2 FYNNEI. The CDR3 has 12 residues.

The chain has TRBV21-1 and TRBJ2-7; the DNA was not used to check the table's D call, TRBD1. TRBV21-1 represents a pseudogene. The CDR3 sequence is 15 residues long. The CDR3 sequence: CASSKGAGGDYEQYF. The CDR3 nucleotides read TGTGCCAGCAGCAAAGGCGCAGGGGGAGACTACGAGCAGTACTTC.

The count of this clone is one. This chain connects TRBV20-1 to TRBJ2-7; 8 positions agree with TRBD1. Losses at the gene ends were 7 bases for V and 7 bases for J; bases not matched to a gene: 6. The CDR3 sequence is 11 residues long. In germline, CDR1 is DFQATT, CDR2 SNEGSKA (reference sequence). This CDR3 is CSGDRSVEQYF. The CDR3 DNA reads TGCAGTGGGGACAGGTCTGTTGAGCAGTACTTC.

The CDR3 DNA follows: TGTGCCAGCAGCCCACGGGTGGGGAAAAACATTCAGTACTTC. It is translated as CASSPRVGKNIQYF. V gene TRBV7-2 combines with J gene TRBJ2-4; no definite D call. The CDR3 is 14 amino acids. Trimming took off 5 bases at V and 4 bases at J, with 12 bases between the two ends. CDR1 is SGHTA, CDR2 FQGNSA, per germline.

This chain joins TRBV10-3 and TRBJ2-7; TRBD1 agrees at 7 bases. CDR1 and CDR2 (germline): ENHRY, SYGVKD. The CDR3 runs 15 residues. The J segment lost 1 base and the V segment lost 0 bases, leaving 3 bases of the junction unmatched. CDR3: CAISESTGQSYEQYF. The DNA for the CDR3 is TGTGCCATCAGTGAGTCGACGGGACAGTCCTACGAGCAGTACTTC.

The chain couples TRBV14 to TRBJ2-5, with 14 positions matching TRBD2. CDR3 length: 18 residues. J gave up 4 bases and V 1 base, and 8 bases lay outside the gene matches. Germline assignment: CDR1 SGHDN and CDR2 FVKESK. CDR3 DNA sequence: TGTGCCAGCAGCCAAGGCGGACTAGCGGGAGGTGGGCGAGAGACCCAGTACTTC. This gives the protein CASSQGGLAGGGRETQYF.

The chain employs TRBV20-1 and TRBJ1-5; perhaps TRBD1 as D (5 bases). The CDR3 is made up of 12 amino acids. The V gene lost 3 bases and the J gene lost 4 bases, with 7 bases spanning the gap. In germline, CDR1 is DFQATT, CDR2 SNEGSKA (reference sequence). CDR3 nucleotide sequence: TGCAGTGCTAGTTCAGGGAATCAGCCCCAGCATTTT. Its protein is CSASSGNQPQHF.

The rearrangement links TRBV14 to TRBJ2-5, with 8 bases fitting TRBD1. Trimming removed 8 bases from V and 1 base from J; junction bases left unmatched: 9. The CDR3 runs 15 residues. Germline loops: CDR1 SGHDN, CDR2 FVKESK. The CDR3 DNA reads as TGTGCCAGCGCGAACCAAACAGGGGGCCAAGAGACCCAGTACTTC. Amino acid sequence: CASANQTGGQETQYF. Supplemented by reference TRBV14 and TRBJ2-5, the full variable domain reads EAGVTQFPSHSVIEKGQTVTLRCDPISGHDNLYWYRRVMGKEIKFLLHFVKESKQDESGMPNNRFLAERTGGTYSTLKVQPAELEDSGVYFCASANQTGGQETQYFGPGTRLLVL.

J is TRBJ1-6 and V is TRBV19, with 8 bases matching TRBD1. CDR1 is LNHDA and CDR2 is SQIVND in the germline V gene (reference sequence). The junction had 8 bases not matched to a gene; V was cut back by 9 bases and J by 10 bases. The CDR3 length is 13 residues. The CDR3 sequence is CASYWTGRSPLHF. The CDR3 DNA follows: TGTGCCAGCTACTGGACAGGGAGATCACCCCTCCACTTT.

The chain employs TRBV27 and TRBJ1-1; D remains unclear. Trimming stripped 3 bases from V and 11 bases from J, with 16 bases between. The CDR3 is 13 residues long. Germline lookup yields CDR1 MNHEY and CDR2 SMNVEV (reference sequence). DNA for the CDR3: TGTGCCAGCAGTTTGGTCGTAAAGGGTAAGGCTTTCTTT. It is translated as CASSLVVKGKAFF.

The V call is TRBV27, the J call TRBJ2-7, with 8 bases identical to TRBD1. The CDR3 extends over 21 amino acids. The V gene end was trimmed by 3 bases and the J gene end by 3 bases; junction bases not matched to a gene: 25. Germline CDR1 MNHEY, CDR2 SMNVEV (reference sequence). CDR3 protein: CASSFLQGVRRYKDSVYEQYF. The CDR3 region has the DNA TGTGCCAGCAGTTTCTTACAGGGGGTGCGAAGGTACAAGGATTCCGTCTACGAGCAGTACTTC.

The rearrangement joins TRBV9 to TRBJ2-2; 11 bases line up with TRBD1. Unmatched junction bases numbered 8, after V lost 2 bases and J lost 8 bases. CDR1 SGDLS and CDR2 YYNGEE come from the germline V gene. The CDR3 is 16 amino acids. DNA for the CDR3: TGTGCCAGCAGCGTCACGGGACAGGGGGTGAAGGGGGAGCTGTTTTTT. As protein: CASSVTGQGVKGELFF.

The J gene is TRBJ2-7, the V gene TRBV5-1; 8 nucleotides agree with TRBD2. V lost 3 bases and J lost 2; bases outside the gene matches: 7. Germline assignment: CDR1 SGHRS and CDR2 YFSETQ. The CDR3 is 15 residues long. Here the CDR3 DNA reads TGCGCCAGCAGCTCGCGGGGGGCAGGGGCCTACGAGCAGTACTTC. Translating gives CASSSRGAGAYEQYF.

This clone has more than one count but fewer than ten. The rearrangement uses TRBV30 and TRBJ2-6; the D is unclear. Trimming stripped 1 base from V and 0 bases from J, with 7 bases between. The CDR3 is made up of 15 amino acids. Germline V gene lookup returns CDR1 GTSNPN and CDR2 SVGIG (reference sequence). DNA for the CDR3: TGTGCCTGGAGTGGCGTGATCTCTGGGGCCAACGTCCTGACTTTC. It encodes CAWSGVISGANVLTF.